The clone carrying this T cell receptor (beta chain) was seen a handful of times. The data stem from a study of blood T cell repertoires in COVID-19. About the research overall: Samples came from the United States, Italy and Spain, spanning acute and convalescent COVID-19. In each case, the material was cDNA or gDNA derived from T cells, B-cell-depleted T cells, or PBMCs.

TCRdb's copy holds only in-frame clones and misses some; the assay was immunoSEQ multiplex PCR. The sample carries about 250,000 clones, approximately 92% recorded once. CDR1 is SNHLY, CDR2 FYNNEI, per germline. This CDR3 spans 14 amino acids. Trimming shortened V by 6 bases and J by 3 bases, and 14 bases separated the two germline ends. The chain couples TRBV2 to TRBJ1-1; D is possibly TRBD1 (6 bases). This TCR derives from a middle-aged woman who had recovered from COVID-19. Sequenced material: peripheral blood. As DNA, the CDR3 is TGTGCCAGCAGCGCACAGGGCTCGGACACTGAAGCTTTCTTT. Its protein is CASSAQGSDTEAFF.